This T cell receptor (beta chain) was found in a study of STAT5B mutations in CD4+ large granular lymphocyte leukemia. V lost 3 bases to trimming and J lost 4 bases, with 15 bases between them. The germline V gene encodes CDR1 SEHNR and CDR2 FQNEAQ (reference sequence). The CDR3 has 15 residues. General observations from the study: Patient CD4-sorted repertoires stayed more clonal than healthy ones after leukemic-clone removal.

Sequenced by immunoSEQ multiplex PCR; TCRdb stores in-frame clones only, minus some. Found here are about 40,000 clones, less than 85% of them singletons; the top ten hold around 0.37%. About this clone itself: Its antigen is unidentified.

The chain carries TRBV7-9 and TRBJ1-2; D may be TRBD1 (5 bases). The clonotype comes from a human donor in good health. The sequenced sample consisted of CD4+ T cells from blood buffy coats. CDR3 amino acids: CASSLSQGTSYGYTF. Here the CDR3 DNA reads TGTGCCAGCAGCTTGAGTCAGGGAACCTCCTATGGCTACACCTTC.